Listed here are 24 T cell receptor beta chains from one sample, sequenced in a study of cytomegalovirus exposure and HLA in healthy donors. PCR involved 60 Vbeta and 13 Jbeta primers. Only in-frame clones appear in the TCRdb table, and some are missing; sequencing was by immunoSEQ multiplex PCR. Of approximately 140,000 clones listed, roughly 66% were seen once; the top ten hold under 2%. The sequencing sample was made of PBMCs. The receptor source for this set is a woman younger than 35 in good health and CMV-seronegative.

CDR3 nucleotides: TGTGCCAGCAGCTTAGGGACTAGGGCGGCAGATGGCTACACCTTC. The encoded protein is CASSLGTRAADGYTF. This chain connects TRBV7-3 to TRBJ1-2; a possible D gene is TRBD1 (5 bases). This CDR3 has 15 residues. CDR1 is SGHTA, CDR2 FQGTGA, per germline. Trimming took 2 bases from V and 6 from J, leaving 16 bases between them.

This chain connects TRBV4-1 to TRBJ2-3; TRBD1 matches 9 bases. J was trimmed by 6 bases and V by 1 base; bases with no gene match: 17. The CDR3 has 19 amino acids. Germline CDR1 and CDR2: MGHRA and YSYEKL. The DNA for the CDR3 is TGCGCCAGCAGCCAAGCCGGAGGTGGGACAGGGCTCGATATGGATACGCAGTATTTT. Translation gives CASSQAGGGTGLDMDTQYF.

This clone occurred once. V and J are TRBV18 and TRBJ1-4; 7 bases fit TRBD1. The germline CDR1 and CDR2 sequences are KGHSH and LQKENI. With 6 bases clipped from V and 7 bases from J, the junction kept 5 bases outside the gene matches. The CDR3 is 13 residues long. The CDR3 DNA sequence: TGTGCCAGCTCGTCAGGGGGGATTGAAAAACTGTTTTTT. Protein product: CASSSGGIEKLFF. Based on the CDR3 plus reference TRBV18 and TRBJ1-4, the full variable domain is NAGVMQNPRHLVRRRGQEARLRCSPMKGHSHVYWYRQLPEEGLKFMVYLQKENIIDESGMPKERFSAEFPKEGPSILRIQQVVRGDSAAYFCASSSGGIEKLFFGSGTQLSVL.

V usage is TRBV5-4 and J usage is TRBJ2-7, with D perhaps matching TRBD2 (6 bases). The V and J ends lost 0 bases and 3 bases respectively, with 7 bases between them. This CDR3 has 13 residues. Germline CDR1 reads SGHNT; CDR2 reads YYREEE (reference sequence). For the CDR3, the DNA is TGTGCCAGCAGCTTGGCGCGGGACTACGAGCAGTACTTC. Protein sequence: CASSLARDYEQYF.

A remark on this clone: The same CDR3 is also encoded by other DNA sequences in this sample. CDR3 in amino acids: CASSSSGSYNEQFF. The CDR3 region has the DNA TGTGCCAGCAGCAGTAGCGGCTCCTACAATGAGCAGTTCTTC. The chain employs TRBV5-4 and TRBJ2-1; perhaps TRBD2 as D (6 bases). The germline V and J ends were trimmed by 4 bases and 0 bases, with 8 bases remaining between them. This CDR3 is 14 amino acids long. The germline CDR1 and CDR2 sequences are SGHNT and YYREEE (reference sequence).

The chain couples TRBV29-1 to TRBJ1-3; D gene unclear. CDR3 length: 13 residues. From germline, CDR1 is SQVTM and CDR2 ANQGSEA. Trimming pared 0 bases from V and 4 bases from J, leaving 7 bases between. The CDR3 here is CSVEDIIGNTIYF. DNA for the CDR3: TGCAGCGTTGAAGATATAATCGGAAACACCATATATTTT.

The CDR3 DNA sequence: TGTGCCAGCAGCCAAGACGTCCTGGGGGCCAGGACCGGGGAGCTGTTTTTT. Its translation is CASSQDVLGARTGELFF. The J gene is TRBJ2-2, the V gene TRBV4-2; tentatively, D is TRBD1 (6 bases). The CDR3 is 17 residues long. From germline, CDR1 is LGHNA and CDR2 YNFKEQ. The ends were cut back, 0 bases at V and 5 bases at J, with 16 bases in the middle.

The V call is TRBV28, the J call TRBJ2-7, with 10 bases aligning to TRBD1. Trimming cost V 7 bases and J 5 bases; bases outside gene matches: 11. Germline V gene data show CDR1 as MDHEN and CDR2 as SYDVKM. The CDR3 consists of 15 residues. The CDR3 DNA follows: TGTGCCAGCAACCCCCCGGGACAGGGGTCCAACGAGCAGTACTTC. Its translation: CASNPPGQGSNEQYF.

This clone came up once. CDR3 residues: CASSSWTGMGEQFF. For the CDR3, the DNA is TGTGCCAGCAGCTCCTGGACAGGGATGGGTGAGCAGTTCTTC. This sequence joins TRBV11-2 and TRBJ2-1, with 8 bases identical to TRBD1. The germline V gene has CDR1 SGHAT and CDR2 FQNNGV. The CDR3 length is 14 residues. After removal of 4 bases from V and 9 bases from J, the junction contained 8 bases not matched to a gene.

V gene TRBV11-2 combines with J gene TRBJ2-7, with D possibly being TRBD2 (6 bases). Germline CDR1 SGHAT, CDR2 FQNNGV. The CDR3 sequence is 13 residues long. V lost 4 bases and J 11 bases, leaving 18 bases between the germline ends. The CDR3 reads CASSSPGLKREYF. CDR3 nucleotides: TGTGCCAGCAGCTCTCCGGGACTCAAAAGGGAGTACTTC.

The rearrangement uses TRBV28 and TRBJ2-5; weak D call: TRBD1 (5 bases). V lost 3 bases and J lost 4, with 9 bases in between. The CDR3 has 13 residues. In germline, CDR1 is MDHEN, CDR2 SYDVKM. The CDR3 reads CASSLGRAETQYF. Written as DNA, the CDR3 is TGTGCCAGCAGTTTGGGCAGGGCAGAGACCCAGTACTTC. The variable domain in full, completed from reference TRBV28 and TRBJ2-5, reads DVKVTQSSRYLVKRTGEKVFLECVQDMDHENMFWYRQDPGLGLRLIYFSYDVKMKEKGDIPEGYSVSREKKERFSLILESASTNQTSMYLCASSLGRAETQYFGPGTRLLVL.

This clone was observed a handful of times. The genes are TRBV5-5 and TRBJ1-5, with a tentative D call TRBD1 (6 bases). The V end lost 3 bases, the J end lost 3 bases, and 10 bases lay between the germline ends. Germline V CDR1 and CDR2: SGHKS, YYEKEE (reference sequence). The CDR3 totals 14 residues. The CDR3 DNA reads TGTGCCAGCAGCTCCGACAGGAACAATCAGCCCCAGCATTTT. Translated: CASSSDRNNQPQHF.

V gene TRBV2 combines with J gene TRBJ2-2, with TRBD2 matching over 9 bases. The CDR3 consists of 14 residues. V gave up 10 bases and J gave up 0 bases; unmatched junction bases: 3. The germline V gene has CDR1 SNHLY and CDR2 FYNNEI. The CDR3 region has the DNA TGTGCCACTCTAGCGGGGACGAACACCGGGGAGCTGTTTTTT. Its protein is CATLAGTNTGELFF.

This clone appeared once. The J gene is TRBJ1-5, the V gene TRBV19; the D is unclear. Germline V CDR1 and CDR2: LNHDA, SQIVND (reference sequence). This CDR3 has 14 amino acids. Trimming removed 3 bases from V and 2 bases from J, with 8 bases in between. The chain's CDR3 is CASSILTRNQPQHF. Written as DNA, the CDR3 is TGTGCCAGTAGTATTCTGACACGCAATCAGCCCCAGCATTTT.

The chain combines TRBV5-4 with TRBJ1-2, with D perhaps TRBD1 (6 bases). The CDR3 covers 13 residues. With 2 bases removed from V and 10 bases from J, the gap between germline ends came to 15 bases. Looked up from germline, CDR1 is SGHNT and CDR2 is YYREEE (reference sequence). CDR3: CASSFRDIPDYTF. DNA of the CDR3: TGTGCCAGCAGCTTCCGGGACATACCTGACTACACCTTC.

The genes are TRBV5-1 and TRBJ2-1; a weak D match, TRBD2 (5 bases). The CDR3 totals 16 residues. Germline CDR1 SGHRS, CDR2 YFSETQ. V dropped 2 bases and J dropped 2 bases, with 14 bases sitting between them. The CDR3 loop reads CASSFPIEGAYNEQFF. The CDR3 DNA is TGCGCCAGCAGCTTCCCCATCGAGGGAGCCTACAATGAGCAGTTCTTC.

The V and J genes are TRBV5-1 and TRBJ2-7; no definite D call. Germline CDR1 and CDR2: SGHRS and YFSETQ. This CDR3 has 13 amino acids. Trimming took 4 bases from V and 1 from J, leaving 9 bases between them. The CDR3 DNA reads as TGCGCCAGCAGCCCTCTTCGGTCCTACGAGCAGTACTTC. Its protein is CASSPLRSYEQYF.

The gene calls are TRBV19 and TRBJ2-5; 7 bases map to TRBD2. This CDR3 spans 16 amino acids. The trim removed 7 bases at V and 5 bases at J, leaving 16 bases unmatched. CDR1 and CDR2 from the germline V gene are LNHDA and SQIVND (reference sequence). The CDR3: CASKKAGDVAMETQYF. CDR3 sequence (DNA): TGTGCCAGTAAGAAGGCGGGAGACGTAGCGATGGAGACCCAGTACTTC. The whole variable domain, filled in from reference TRBV19 and TRBJ2-5, reads DGGITQSPKYLFRKEGQNVTLSCEQNLNHDAMYWYRQDPGQGLRLIYYSQIVNDFQKGDIAEGYSVSREKKESFPLTVTSAQKNPTAFYLCASKKAGDVAMETQYFGPGTRLLVL.

This clone was detected a few times. The J gene is TRBJ1-2, the V gene TRBV29-1; D is ambiguous. The germline V gene has CDR1 SQVTM and CDR2 ANQGSEA. The CDR3 spans 10 residues. V gave up 8 bases and J gave up 7 bases, with 11 bases separating them. CDR3 DNA: TGCAGCACCGACCAGGTTGGCTACACCTTC. It specifies CSTDQVGYTF.

The genes are TRBV29-1 and TRBJ1-2; TRBD1 matches at 7 bases. V lost 4 bases and J lost 8; bases outside the gene matches: 10. CDR1 is SQVTM, CDR2 ANQGSEA, per germline. The CDR3 is made up of 13 amino acids. The CDR3 DNA follows: TGCAGCGTTGCCTCTGGACAGGCCCGAGGCTACACCTTC. This codes for CSVASGQARGYTF.

This chain uses TRBV5-1 with TRBJ1-6, with D tentatively TRBD1 (6 bases). The CDR3 runs to 15 residues. CDR1 and CDR2 (germline): SGHRS, YFSETQ. The V end lost 0 bases, the J end lost 4 bases, and 8 bases lay between the germline ends. CDR3 DNA sequence: TGCGCCAGCAGCTTGGAAGGACAGTATAATTCACCCCTCCACTTT. This translates into CASSLEGQYNSPLHF.

V and J are TRBV19 and TRBJ2-6; D gene uncertain. V lost 10 bases and J 4 bases, leaving 14 bases between the germline ends. Per the germline V gene, CDR1 is LNHDA and CDR2 is SQIVND (reference sequence). This CDR3 contains 14 residues. CDR3 region: CATQAGLGANVLTF. For the CDR3, the DNA is TGTGCCACCCAGGCAGGATTAGGGGCCAACGTCCTGACTTTC. Full variable domain (missing parts from reference TRBV19 and TRBJ2-6): DGGITQSPKYLFRKEGQNVTLSCEQNLNHDAMYWYRQDPGQGLRLIYYSQIVNDFQKGDIAEGYSVSREKKESFPLTVTSAQKNPTAFYLCATQAGLGANVLTFGAGSRLTVL.

The CDR3, as DNA: TGTGCCATCAGTGAGTCCCGCCGTGGGGGACTAGCGGGGGGGCCTGTGAAATCCACAGATACGCAGTATTTT. It specifies CAISESRRGGLAGGPVKSTDTQYF. The chain has TRBV10-3 and TRBJ2-3, with 16 bases matching TRBD2. Trimming cost V 0 bases and J 2 bases; bases outside gene matches: 20. Germline values: CDR1 ENHRY, CDR2 SYGVKD. The CDR3 spans 24 residues.

Here the CDR3 DNA reads TGTGCCAGCAGCTTAGAGGGCAAGGGGGCCAGGACTGAAGCTTTCTTT. Its protein is CASSLEGKGARTEAFF. The V and J genes are TRBV7-9 and TRBJ1-1; 7 bases fit TRBD1. CDR1 SEHNR and CDR2 FQNEAQ come from the germline V gene (reference sequence). The V gene end was trimmed by 1 base and the J gene end by 5 bases; junction bases not matched to a gene: 10. The CDR3 consists of 16 residues.